This TCR beta chain originates from a study of technical replicates of blood from a few donors. The CDR3 is 18 amino acids. Per germline, CDR1 SGHAT and CDR2 FQNNGV. Trimming stripped 3 bases from V and 2 bases from J, with 19 bases between. TCRdb's table, derived via immunoSEQ multiplex PCR, lists solely in-frame clones and lacks some. Among tens of thousands of clones listed, around 94% were seen once. This clone was recorded only once. The TCR sequence derives from a human donor in good health. The sequenced sample was T cells isolated from PBMCs. The chain has TRBV11-2 and TRBJ2-2, with a weak D call TRBD2 (6 bases). The CDR3 spells CASSLGFLAISNTGELFF. DNA for the CDR3: TGTGCCAGCAGCTTGGGGTTTCTAGCGATAAGTAACACCGGGGAGCTGTTTTTT.